Listed below are T cell receptor beta chains from one sample, sequenced in a study of PD-L1 blockade in urothelial cancer. Here immunoSEQ multiplex PCR was the method, and the copy in TCRdb shows in-frame clones only, minus some. The sample includes under 120,000 clones, approximately 85% of them seen just once. This sample comprised PBMCs, obtained around atezolizumab (anti-PD-L1) treatment. The origin of the receptors is a man between 50 and 59 years old with urothelial cancer. CDR3s include the opening cysteine and the closing phenylalanine or tryptophan. D genes are given only for firm matches. Only part of the rows carry a size: once, few, many, or a class if the clone is expanded.

d_gene: TRBD2
v_gene: TRBV28
j_gene: TRBJ2-4
abundance: .
CDR3nt: TGTGCCAGCAGCCCAAACTGGCTAGCGGGAAAAAACATTCAGTACTTC
CDR3aa: CASSPNWLAGKNIQYF

d_gene: .
v_gene: TRBV7-8
j_gene: TRBJ1-4
abundance: .
CDR3nt: TGTGCCAGCAGTCTACCGGGGTACAATGAAAAACTGTTTTTT
CDR3aa: CASSLPGYNEKLFF

d_gene: TRBD2
v_gene: TRBV5-6
j_gene: TRBJ2-3
abundance: .
CDR3nt: TGTGCCAGCAGCTTACCGGGACTAGCGGCGGTCACAGATACGCAGTATTTT
CDR3aa: CASSLPGLAAVTDTQYF

d_gene: TRBD1
v_gene: TRBV7-9
j_gene: TRBJ2-2
abundance: .
CDR3nt: TGTGCCAGCAGCTTACAGGGGGCATATAGTTCCGGGGAGCTGTTTTTT
CDR3aa: CASSLQGAYSSGELFF

d_gene: .
v_gene: TRBV7-8
j_gene: TRBJ1-5
abundance: .
CDR3nt: TGTGCCAGCAGCTTAGTACGGGGTCAGCCCCAGCATTTT
CDR3aa: CASSLVRGQPQHF

d_gene: TRBD1
v_gene: TRBV5-4
j_gene: TRBJ2-7
abundance: .
CDR3nt: TGTGCCAGCAGCCCAGGACAGGGTGGTTACTACGAGCAGTACTTC
CDR3aa: CASSPGQGGYYEQYF

d_gene: TRBD2
v_gene: TRBV13
j_gene: TRBJ2-3
abundance: .
CDR3nt: TGTGCCAGCAGCTCGACGCCCTCGGGACTAGCGGGAAGTACGCAGTATTTT
CDR3aa: CASSSTPSGLAGSTQYF

d_gene: .
v_gene: TRBV19
j_gene: TRBJ1-5
abundance: .
CDR3nt: TGTGCCAGTAGTATTCAGGGACTTCAGCCCCAGCATTTT
CDR3aa: CASSIQGLQPQHF

d_gene: TRBD2
v_gene: TRBV19
j_gene: TRBJ2-7
abundance: .
CDR3nt: TGTGCCAGTAGTACCGCCCTACTAGCGGCCCCCTACGAGCAGTACTTC
CDR3aa: CASSTALLAAPYEQYF

d_gene: .
v_gene: TRBV6-1
j_gene: TRBJ2-2
abundance: .
CDR3nt: TGTGCCAGCAGTGAGCTAGGGAACACCGGGGAGCTGTTTTTT
CDR3aa: CASSELGNTGELFF

d_gene: .
v_gene: TRBV2
j_gene: TRBJ2-3
abundance: .
CDR3nt: TGTGCCAGCAGTGAGGGGGCAGGGACGCGGACAGATACGCAGTATTTT
CDR3aa: CASSEGAGTRTDTQYF

d_gene: .
v_gene: TRBV2
j_gene: TRBJ1-6
abundance: .
CDR3nt: TGTGCCAGCAGTAAGGACGGGAGCTCCTATAATTCACCCCTCCACTTT
CDR3aa: CASSKDGSSYNSPLHF

d_gene: .
v_gene: TRBV10-3
j_gene: TRBJ2-7
abundance: .
CDR3nt: TGTGCCATCAGTGAGGGGGTGACTAGGGCCTACGAGCAGTACTTC
CDR3aa: CAISEGVTRAYEQYF

d_gene: TRBD1
v_gene: TRBV5-6
j_gene: TRBJ2-1
abundance: .
CDR3nt: TGTGCCAGCAGCTTACTCCGTCCCGGGACAGGGACGGATGAGCAGTTCTTC
CDR3aa: CASSLLRPGTGTDEQFF

d_gene: TRBD2
v_gene: TRBV9
j_gene: TRBJ2-1
abundance: .
CDR3nt: TGTGCCAGCAGCGGCATAGCGGGGCCGAACTACAATGAGCAGTTCTTC
CDR3aa: CASSGIAGPNYNEQFF

d_gene: TRBD1
v_gene: TRBV19
j_gene: TRBJ1-6
abundance: .
CDR3nt: TGTGCCAGTAGTATTGTCGGACAGGGTGTTAATTCACCCCTCCACTTT
CDR3aa: CASSIVGQGVNSPLHF

d_gene: .
v_gene: TRBV2
j_gene: TRBJ2-3
abundance: .
CDR3nt: TGTGCCAGCAGTGGGCGGGTAGATACGCAGTATTTT
CDR3aa: CASSGRVDTQYF

d_gene: .
v_gene: TRBV5-8
j_gene: TRBJ1-1
abundance: .
CDR3nt: TGTGCCAGCAGCTTGCGACAGCTGAACACTGAAGCTTTCTTT
CDR3aa: CASSLRQLNTEAFF

d_gene: .
v_gene: TRBV19
j_gene: TRBJ2-1
abundance: .
CDR3nt: TGTGCCAGTAGTCCAAGCTCGCGGAACGGCAATGAGCAGTTCTTC
CDR3aa: CASSPSSRNGNEQFF

d_gene: TRBD1
v_gene: TRBV11-3
j_gene: TRBJ2-2
abundance: .
CDR3nt: TGTGCCAGCAGCTGGACAGGGGGCTCGTACGGCACCGGGGAGCTGTTTTTT
CDR3aa: CASSWTGGSYGTGELFF

d_gene: TRBD1
v_gene: TRBV28
j_gene: TRBJ1-4
abundance: .
CDR3nt: TGTGCCAGCAGTTTCAGGGGGAATGAAAAACTGTTTTTT
CDR3aa: CASSFRGNEKLFF

d_gene: .
v_gene: TRBV30
j_gene: TRBJ1-5
abundance: few
CDR3nt: TGTGCCTGGAGTTACTACAGCAATCAGCCCCAGCATTTT
CDR3aa: CAWSYYSNQPQHF

d_gene: .
v_gene: TRBV5-4
j_gene: TRBJ2-3
abundance: .
CDR3nt: TGTGCCAGCAGCCCCGGGGTGGCTAGCACAGATACGCAGTATTTT
CDR3aa: CASSPGVASTDTQYF

d_gene: TRBD1
v_gene: TRBV15
j_gene: TRBJ2-7
abundance: .
CDR3nt: TGTGCCACCAGCAAGGACAGGTTCTCCTACGAGCAGTACTTC
CDR3aa: CATSKDRFSYEQYF

d_gene: TRBD1
v_gene: TRBV9
j_gene: TRBJ2-3
abundance: .
CDR3nt: TGTGCCAGCAGCGCGTTTTCTAGGACAGGGGGCGCAGATACGCAGTATTTT
CDR3aa: CASSAFSRTGGADTQYF

d_gene: TRBD2
v_gene: TRBV9
j_gene: TRBJ2-3
abundance: .
CDR3nt: TGTGCCAGCAGCGGAAGACTAGCGGGATACACAGATACGCAGTATTTT
CDR3aa: CASSGRLAGYTDTQYF

d_gene: .
v_gene: TRBV4-1
j_gene: TRBJ2-1
abundance: .
CDR3nt: TGCGCCAGCAGCCAAGAGTTCCCCAGTCACAATGAGCAGTTCTTC
CDR3aa: CASSQEFPSHNEQFF

d_gene: .
v_gene: TRBV5-4
j_gene: TRBJ1-5
abundance: few
CDR3nt: TGTGCCAGCAGCCCTGATATCGGAGAGCCCCAGCATTTT
CDR3aa: CASSPDIGEPQHF

d_gene: .
v_gene: TRBV19
j_gene: TRBJ1-1
abundance: .
CDR3nt: TGTGCCAGTAAAGTCAGGACAAAGGGAACTGAAGCTTTCTTT
CDR3aa: CASKVRTKGTEAFF

d_gene: .
v_gene: TRBV11-2
j_gene: TRBJ1-1
abundance: .
CDR3nt: TGTGCCAGCAGCTCGTCTACGCACCTTGAAGCTTTCTTT
CDR3aa: CASSSSTHLEAFF

d_gene: TRBD2
v_gene: TRBV5-6
j_gene: TRBJ2-5
abundance: .
CDR3nt: TGTGCCAGCAGCTTTTGGCCTAGCGGGTACCAAGAGACCCAGTACTTC
CDR3aa: CASSFWPSGYQETQYF

d_gene: TRBD1
v_gene: TRBV30
j_gene: TRBJ2-1
abundance: once
CDR3nt: TGTGCCTGGAGTTCCCGGACAGGATGGTATGAGCAGTTCTTC
CDR3aa: CAWSSRTGWYEQFF

d_gene: TRBD2
v_gene: TRBV2
j_gene: TRBJ2-1
abundance: .
CDR3nt: TGTGCCAGCAGGCTAGCGGAGAAGACGGAGTTCTTC
CDR3aa: CASRLAEKTEFF

d_gene: TRBD1
v_gene: TRBV5-6
j_gene: TRBJ1-5
abundance: .
CDR3nt: TGTGCCAGCAGCTTGGGGGGGACAGGCAATCAGCCCCAGCATTTT
CDR3aa: CASSLGGTGNQPQHF

d_gene: TRBD1
v_gene: TRBV5-4
j_gene: TRBJ1-1
abundance: .
CDR3nt: TGTGCCAGCAGCACGGACAGGGAGAACACTGAAGCTTTCTTT
CDR3aa: CASSTDRENTEAFF

d_gene: .
v_gene: TRBV28
j_gene: TRBJ2-5
abundance: .
CDR3nt: TGTGCCAGCAGTCCGGACAGCGGAGAGACCCAGTACTTC
CDR3aa: CASSPDSGETQYF

d_gene: TRBD1
v_gene: TRBV19
j_gene: TRBJ1-2
abundance: few
CDR3nt: TGTGCCAGTAGAGCGGCAGGGGGCTATGGCTACACCTTC
CDR3aa: CASRAAGGYGYTF